The rows below give T cell receptor beta chains drawn from one sample of a study of human T cells and chemical hapten exposure. TCRdb reanalysed the RACE reads using MiXCR and keeps one entry per CDR3 protein. Found here are tens of thousands of distinct CDR3 sequences, about 10% of them singletons; the top ten hold approximately 2.2%. The sample consisted of whole blood, taken in connection with sensitization to the hapten diphenylcyclopropenone (DPC). The receptors come from a man between 35 and 55 years old with alopecia areata. Some clones in this sample may be carry-over from other donors' samples. Both conserved end residues are part of each CDR3. Each record gives: V gene, J gene, D gene, clone size, CDR3 DNA, CDR3 protein. D genes are given only for firm matches. Not every row has a clone size; where given, it reads once, few, many or a size class.

TRBV9	TRBJ1-2	NA	many	TGTGCCAGCAGCCTGCGAGTGGGAGGGGGCTATGGCTACACCTTC	CASSLRVGGGYGYTF
TRBV6-2/TRBV6-3	TRBJ1-5	TRBD1	NA	TGTGCCAGCAGGCGGACAGGGGGGCAGCCCCAGCATTTT	CASRRTGGQPQHF
TRBV7-9	TRBJ1-5	NA	few	TGTGCCAGCAGCTCAGGACAGTTTATAAATCAGCCCCAGCATTTT	CASSSGQFINQPQHF
TRBV5-6	TRBJ2-3	TRBD2	NA	TGTGCCAGCAGCTACTTAGCGGGAGCGAGCACAGATACGCAGTATTTT	CASSYLAGASTDTQYF
TRBV4-3	TRBJ2-2	NA	few	TGCGCCAGCAGCCAAGGAGGAGCAGTGAACACCGGGGAGCTGTTTTTT	CASSQGGAVNTGELFF
TRBV7-3	TRBJ1-1	NA	many	TGTGCCAGCAGCTTACAACAGAACACTGAAGCTTTCTTT	CASSLQQNTEAFF
TRBV27	TRBJ2-7	TRBD2	NA	TGTGCCAGCAGTTTATTGGTAGCGGGAGCCAGCGAGCAGTACTTC	CASSLLVAGASEQYF
TRBV20-1	TRBJ1-1	NA	many	TGCAGTGCTAGACAGGGACCGGAGACTGAAGCTTTCTTT	CSARQGPETEAFF
TRBV29-1	TRBJ1-5	TRBD1	NA	TGCAGCGCCGCGGACAGGGGGAGCAATCAGCCCCAGCATTTT	CSAADRGSNQPQHF
TRBV6-5	TRBJ2-3	TRBD2	many	TGTGCCAGCAGTTCCTCCTTCCGACTAGCGGGGCAAGATACGCAGTATTTT	CASSSSFRLAGQDTQYF
TRBV24-1	TRBJ2-5	NA	few	TGTGCCACCGGAGGGGCGGGTGAAGTAGAGACCCAGTACTTC	CATGGAGEVETQYF
TRBV7-7	TRBJ2-3	NA	NA	TGTGCTAGCAGCTTAACGGGGGCTTGGGCAGATACGCAGTATTTT	CASSLTGAWADTQYF
TRBV28	TRBJ2-1	NA	few	TGTGCCAGCCAAACAGGGACCTACAATGAGCAGTTCTTC	CASQTGTYNEQFF
TRBV6-2/TRBV6-3	TRBJ2-5	NA	few	TGTGCCAGCAGTTACTCAGGCCCAGAGACCCAGTACTTC	CASSYSGPETQYF
TRBV14	TRBJ2-3	TRBD2	NA	TGTGCCAGCAGCCTGCGACTAGCGGGAGGGCTGGCAGATACGCAGTATTTT	CASSLRLAGGLADTQYF
TRBV29-1	TRBJ1-3	TRBD1	few	TGCAGCGCCGAAGGGACAGGGGCCTCTGGAAACACCATATATTTT	CSAEGTGASGNTIYF
TRBV5-1	TRBJ2-5	NA	few	TGCGCCAGCAGCTTGACGGGAGTTCAAGAGACCCAGTACTTC	CASSLTGVQETQYF
TRBV20-1	TRBJ1-2	NA	many	TGCAGTGCTAGAGATTCGACAAACTGGGATGGCTACACCTTC	CSARDSTNWDGYTF
TRBV28	TRBJ1-5	NA	many	TGTGCCAGCAGTGAAGACCAGAGACGCAATCAGCCCCAGCATTTT	CASSEDQRRNQPQHF
TRBV12-3/TRBV12-4	TRBJ2-7	TRBD2	few	TGTGCCAGCACGATAGCGGGAGGGCTTAGAGAGCAGTACTTC	CASTIAGGLREQYF
TRBV7-2	TRBJ1-1	NA	many	TGTGCCAGCAGCAGTACCGGGACATCAGACACTGAAGCTTTCTTT	CASSSTGTSDTEAFF
TRBV6-5	TRBJ2-6	TRBD2	NA	TGTGCCAGCCCGGCGGTTGGCAAATCTTCTGGGGGGGATTTGTATGCCACTGGGGCCAACGTCCTGACTTTC	CASPAVGKSSGGDLYATGANVLTF
TRBV21-1	TRBJ2-3	NA	NA	TGTGCCAGCAGCAAAGTAGTTAGGTTAGCGGGAGGAGGGATCATCACAGATACGCAGTATTTT	CASSKVVRLAGGGIITDTQYF
TRBV25-1	TRBJ1-3	NA	few	TGTGCCAGCAGTGAATCGAGGCTGAGCTCTGGAAACACCATATATTTT	CASSESRLSSGNTIYF
TRBV7-9	TRBJ1-6	NA	NA	TGTGCCAGCAGCTTACTGGAATCCAGTCCCCTCCACTTT	CASSLLESSPLHF
TRBV9	TRBJ2-3	NA	few	TGTGCCAGCAGCCTCTCCCCGGGCGGCTACACAGATACGCAGTATTTT	CASSLSPGGYTDTQYF